This T cell receptor (beta chain) appears in the sequencing data of a study of T-cell reconstitution after alpha-beta-depleted transplantation in children. Unique molecular identifiers were incorporated during preparation of the TCRbeta library. TCRdb fed the PCR reads into MiXCR, producing one record per CDR3 protein. The repertoire holds under 300,000 distinct CDR3 sequences, with around 10% as singletons. This CDR3 spans 11 amino acids. Germline values: CDR1 DFQATT, CDR2 SNEGSKA (reference sequence). Deletions cut 1 base from V and 12 bases from J, with 10 bases between. To note about this clonotype: A clone one base away is much larger, so this may be a read error.

The chain is built from TRBV20-1 and TRBJ2-1; D is unclear. This TCR was recovered from a male patient aged 2 to 9 who had a stem cell transplant for chronic granulomatous disease, so the T cells may come from the graft donor. The specimen was peripheral blood, collected 180 days after TCRalphabeta/CD19-depleted stem cell transplant. CDR3 residues: CSARVFGGQFF. The CDR3 DNA follows: TGCAGTGCTAGAGTTTTTGGTGGGCAGTTCTTC.